This T cell receptor (beta chain) is drawn from a study of T cell repertoires in cytomegalovirus infection. In the study overall: Well-studied HLA-B-restricted CMV epitopes were used in the study alongside recently identified HLA-C-restricted ones. Evidence of both CMV infection and a matching HLA type came from public TCR beta signatures.

Study results and caveats: HLA-C-restricted, CMV-specific TCR beta clonotypes were dominant ex vivo.

MiXCR was run by TCRdb on the reads, yielding one entry per CDR3 protein. The sample includes approximately 120,000 distinct CDR3 sequences, about 30% seen only once; the top ten take around 80%. This clonotype was seen at least ten times. As yet, its antigen is unknown. Sequences were derived from CD8+ T cells from cultured PBMCs, sampled from culture after CMV antigen stimulation. This TCR derives from a human donor in good health (CMV status not recorded). Some clones in this sample may be carry-over from other donors' samples.

Written as DNA, the CDR3 is TGTGCCAGCAGCTTAGGACTACGCCATGGCTACACCTTC. It is translated as CASSLGLRHGYTF. This chain uses TRBV7-9 with TRBJ1-2; no clear D. The CDR3 is 13 residues long. V was cut by 1 base and J by 6 bases, with 9 bases left in between. The germline CDR1 and CDR2 sequences are SEHNR and FQNEAQ (reference sequence).